What follows are 9 T cell receptor beta chains derived from one specimen sequenced in a study of cytomegalovirus exposure and HLA in healthy donors. With 60 Vbeta and 13 Jbeta primers, the PCR was carried out. The table came from immunoSEQ multiplex PCR; TCRdb's copy has only in-frame clones and leaves some out. The table records some 120,000 clones, under 70% of them present only once. Sequences were obtained from PBMCs. The source of these receptors is a man aged 25 to 40 in good health and CMV-seropositive.

This clone was recorded only once. The rearrangement links TRBV10-1 to TRBJ1-1; 8 bases are shared with TRBD1. Per germline, CDR1 WNHNN and CDR2 SYGVQD (reference sequence). The ends lost 2 bases at V and 3 bases at J; junction bases unmatched: 5. The CDR3 loop spans 15 amino acids. The CDR3, as DNA: TGCGCCAGCAGTGAGGGACAGGGTCCGGACACTGAAGCTTTCTTT. Translating it yields CASSEGQGPDTEAFF.

The CDR3 DNA reads TGTGCCAGCTCACCGTCGGGGTCAGGGGAGCAGTACGTC. As protein: CASSPSGSGEQYV. The chain has TRBV18 and TRBJ2-7; D is perhaps TRBD1 or TRBD2 (5 bases each). This CDR3 spans 13 amino acids. Germline CDR1 is KGHSH and CDR2 is LQKENI. Trimming removed 3 bases at V and 7 bases at J, with 13 bases between.

This clone occurred a few times. This rearrangement joins TRBV6-1 to TRBJ2-1; possibly TRBD2 for D (5 bases). In germline, CDR1 is MNHNS, CDR2 SASEGT. There are 16 residues in the CDR3. Trimming removed 1 base at V and 3 bases at J, with 13 bases between. The DNA of the CDR3 is TGTGCCAGCAGTGAAGAAACAGCGGCTTACTACAATGAGCAGTTCTTC. Translation: CASSEETAAYYNEQFF.

This clone occurred a few times. The rearrangement uses TRBV19 and TRBJ2-3; 7 nucleotides match TRBD2. The germline gives CDR1 LNHDA, CDR2 SQIVND (reference sequence). The CDR3 spans 16 residues. With 5 bases clipped from V and 1 base from J, the junction kept 9 bases outside the gene matches. CDR3 amino acids: CASSRIRAGGTDTQYF. As DNA, the CDR3 is TGTGCCAGTAGTCGAATCAGGGCGGGAGGCACAGATACGCAGTATTTT.

V is TRBV7-3 and J is TRBJ2-7; 7 bases agree with TRBD1. Losses at the gene ends were 5 bases for V and 1 base for J; bases not matched to a gene: 14. The CDR3 totals 17 residues. The germline V gene encodes CDR1 SGHTA and CDR2 FQGTGA. The chain's CDR3 is CASSLGRQGPISYEQYF. CDR3 bases: TGTGCCAGCAGCCTAGGGAGACAGGGACCTATATCCTACGAGCAGTACTTC.

This chain connects TRBV5-1 to TRBJ1-2, with 9 bases identical to TRBD1. Germline CDR1 is SGHRS and CDR2 is YFSETQ. The CDR3 runs 19 residues. V lost 0 bases to trimming and J lost 3 bases; unmatched junction nucleotides: 15. The CDR3, as DNA: TGCGCCAGCAGCTTGGCGGGACGGGGGACAGGGCTAGTGGACTATGGCTACACCTTC. Translated: CASSLAGRGTGLVDYGYTF.

This clone appeared a single time. This chain connects TRBV9 to TRBJ2-3; the D gene is possibly TRBD2 (5 bases). CDR1 and CDR2 (germline): SGDLS, YYNGEE. The CDR3 is 16 amino acids. Trimming removed 0 bases at V and 1 base at J, with 12 bases between. The CDR3 coding sequence is TGTGCCAGCAGCGTAGAAGGGAGACCACGCACAGATACGCAGTATTTT. Encoded protein: CASSVEGRPRTDTQYF.

The chain joins TRBV7-8 to TRBJ2-3; D gene uncertain. The V end was cut by 0 bases, the J end by 2 bases, with 9 bases between. CDR1 and CDR2 from the germline V gene are SGHVS and FQNEAQ. The CDR3 extends over 15 amino acids. As DNA, the CDR3 is TGTGCCAGCAGCTTAGCCTACGGTCACACAGATACGCAGTATTTT. Translated: CASSLAYGHTDTQYF.

This chain joins TRBV10-3 and TRBJ2-5; 8 nucleotides agree with TRBD2. This CDR3 region has 15 residues. The junction had 4 bases not matched to a gene; V was cut back by 4 bases and J by 0 bases. The V gene's germline CDR1 is ENHRY and CDR2 SYGVKD. This CDR3 reads CAISALLADQETQYF. As DNA, the CDR3 is TGTGCCATCAGTGCCTTACTAGCGGACCAAGAGACCCAGTACTTC.